The 32 T cell receptor beta chains given below trace back to one sample, sequenced in a study. A single record per CDR3 protein comes from TCRdb applying MiXCR to the RT-PCR reads. Counted here are more than 600,000 distinct CDR3 sequences, approximately 15% occurring once; the ten biggest clones make up 3.6%. Sample: memory CD4+ T cells from blood. All receptors derive from a female donor in good health, serving as a healthy control.

This clonotype was counted ten times or more. The J gene is TRBJ2-7, the V gene TRBV27; D possibly corresponds to TRBD1 (5 bases). Trimming left V 7 bases short and J 2 bases short, with 15 bases between. Germline values: CDR1 MNHEY, CDR2 SMNVEV (reference sequence). The CDR3 is made up of 14 amino acids. The CDR3 region has the DNA TGTGCCAGCACCAATAGGTTAGGGGCCTACGAGCAGTACTTC. Translating it yields CASTNRLGAYEQYF.

This clonotype was counted only a few times. The rearrangement links TRBV7-2 to TRBJ2-5, with D unclear. Germline V gene sequence: CDR1 SGHTA, CDR2 FQGNSA. The CDR3 spans 14 residues. The V and J ends lost 8 bases and 1 base respectively, with 14 bases between them. The CDR3: CASSTDVSQETQYF. CDR3 DNA: TGTGCCAGCTCCACGGACGTATCCCAAGAGACCCAGTACTTC.

This clonotype has more than one count but fewer than ten. The chain uses TRBV5-6 and TRBJ2-1; perhaps TRBD2 as D (6 bases). V was shortened by 6 bases and J by 8 bases, with 15 bases between the two germline ends. The CDR3 has 13 amino acids. Per germline, CDR1 SGHDT and CDR2 YYEEEE. CDR3: CASTGTLGDEQFF. CDR3 in DNA: TGTGCCAGCACTGGGACTCTTGGCGATGAGCAGTTCTTC.

This clonotype showed up many times. The V and J genes are TRBV27 and TRBJ1-2, with 8 nucleotides matching TRBD1. The V gene end was trimmed by 9 bases and the J gene end by 8 bases; junction bases not matched to a gene: 11. Germline CDR1 and CDR2: MNHEY and SMNVEV (reference sequence). The CDR3 has 13 residues. In DNA, the CDR3 is TGTGCCAGTTCCTCGACAGGGGTAAAGGGCTACACCTTC. It encodes CASSSTGVKGYTF.

The chain uses TRBV25-1 and TRBJ2-5; D unclear. This CDR3 contains 13 residues. Trimming took off 6 bases at V and 5 bases at J, with 13 bases between the two ends. Germline CDR1 and CDR2: MGHDK and SYGVNS. CDR3 nucleotide sequence: TGTGCCAGCAGGACGGACGGCCCGGAGACCCAGTACTTC. This translates into CASRTDGPETQYF.

The J gene is TRBJ2-1, the V gene TRBV9; 7 nucleotides match TRBD2. Unmatched junction bases numbered 6, after V lost 0 bases and J lost 3 bases. The length of the CDR3 is 16 residues. CDR1 and CDR2 (germline): SGDLS, YYNGEE. CDR3: CASSVASSGNYNEQFF. The CDR3 region has the DNA TGTGCCAGCAGCGTAGCGAGCAGCGGGAACTACAATGAGCAGTTCTTC.

This clonotype was detected a few times. The chain is built from TRBV4-3 and TRBJ2-3; 15 bases line up with TRBD2. V was clipped by 1 base and J by 3 bases; unmatched bases: 5. The germline CDR1 and CDR2 sequences are LGHNA and YSLEER. The CDR3 is 18 residues long. The CDR3, as DNA: TGCGCCAGCAGCCAAGGGACTAGCGGGGGGGCGGGGACAGATACGCAGTATTTT. Its translation is CASSQGTSGGAGTDTQYF.

Turning to this clonotype: The junction and the germline gene differ at one end; a read error may be behind it. This chain joins TRBV29-1 and TRBJ2-1; 10 bases line up with TRBD2. Germline CDR1 is SQVTM and CDR2 is ANQGSEA. The CDR3 covers 12 residues. The CDR3 DNA reads TGCAGCGGAAGCGGGAGGGTCGATGAGCTGTTCTTC. This gives the protein CSGSGRVDELFF.

This clonotype has just a few counts. The gene calls are TRBV6-2 or TRBV6-3 and TRBJ1-2; D perhaps matches TRBD1 (5 bases). The CDR3 has 13 amino acids. Trimming pared 6 bases from V and 0 bases from J, leaving 8 bases between. Per the germline V gene, CDR1 is MNHEY and CDR2 is SVGEGT. Written as DNA, the CDR3 is TGTGCCAGCAGAAGAGGGGCTAACTATGGCTACACCTTC. Its translation is CASRRGANYGYTF.

This clonotype has a handful of counts. The V and J genes are TRBV20-1 and TRBJ2-1; 8 bases are a match to TRBD2. The J segment lost 7 bases and the V segment lost 5 bases, leaving 10 bases of the junction unmatched. Germline V CDR1 and CDR2: DFQATT, SNEGSKA (reference sequence). The CDR3 sequence is 14 residues long. The chain's CDR3 is CSAPGESGSNEQFF. Here the CDR3 DNA reads TGCAGTGCTCCCGGTGAGAGCGGGAGTAATGAGCAGTTCTTC.

V is TRBV12-3 or TRBV12-4 and J is TRBJ2-2; 16 bases are a match to TRBD2. The CDR3 sequence is 17 residues long. The J segment lost 5 bases and the V segment lost 5 bases, leaving 5 bases of the junction unmatched. The DNA of the CDR3 is TGTGCCAGCAGTCGGGGACTAGCGGGGGGGCGGACCGGGGAGCTGTTTTTT. It yields the protein CASSRGLAGGRTGELFF.

This chain joins TRBV7-2 and TRBJ1-6; TRBD1 might be the D (5 bases). Trimming cost V 5 bases and J 14 bases, with 13 bases left between them. Germline-derived CDR1 and CDR2 are SGHTA and FQGNSA. The CDR3 runs to 12 residues. The CDR3 protein is CASSPPRGTLHF. For the CDR3, the DNA is TGTGCCAGCAGCCCCCCTAGGGGAACCCTCCACTTT.

With respect to this clonotype: Mismatch with germline at one junction end may stem from a read error. V is TRBV9 and J is TRBJ2-1, with TRBD1 identical over 7 bases. The CDR3 has 15 residues. CDR1 SGDLS and CDR2 YYNGEE come from the germline V gene. The CDR3 reads CASSVVGQSYSEQFF. The DNA of the CDR3 is TGTGCCAGCAGCGTAGTGGGACAGTCATACAGTGAGCAGTTCTTC.

This clonotype turned up a few times. This chain uses TRBV10-3 with TRBJ2-1; TRBD2 matches 13 bases. The CDR3 is 16 residues long. Unmatched junction bases numbered 4, after V lost 4 bases and J lost 4 bases. Germline-derived CDR1 and CDR2 are ENHRY and SYGVKD. CDR3 residues: CAISGGTSGDYNEQFF. For the CDR3, the DNA is TGTGCCATCAGTGGTGGGACTAGCGGGGATTACAATGAGCAGTTCTTC.

This chain joins TRBV9 and TRBJ2-7; 12 bases are shared with TRBD2. The CDR3 is 14 amino acids. J gave up 5 bases and V 2 bases, and 2 bases lay outside the gene matches. The germline CDR1 and CDR2 sequences are SGDLS and YYNGEE. CDR3 loop: CASSVTSGSDEQYF. The CDR3 nucleotides are TGTGCCAGCAGCGTGACTAGCGGGAGCGACGAGCAGTACTTC.

This clonotype was picked up a small number of times. This chain links TRBV18 with TRBJ2-3; the D gene is possibly TRBD2 (6 bases). The CDR3 runs 14 residues. The ends were cut back, 0 bases at V and 8 bases at J, with 12 bases in the middle. Germline V gene sequence: CDR1 KGHSH, CDR2 LQKENI. DNA for the CDR3: TGTGCCAGCTCACCACCGGACGGGGACTTTACGCAGTATTTT. This codes for CASSPPDGDFTQYF.

This clonotype was counted many times. The chain combines TRBV7-2 with TRBJ2-7, with D possibly being TRBD1 or TRBD2 (5 bases each). Germline V gene lookup returns CDR1 SGHTA and CDR2 FQGNSA. The length of the CDR3 is 14 residues. V gave up 1 base and J gave up 2 bases, with 9 bases separating them. CDR3 DNA sequence: TGTGCCAGCAGCTTAGGCCGGGGCGCCTACGAGCAGTACTTC. This sequence encodes CASSLGRGAYEQYF.

The rearrangement uses TRBV20-1 and TRBJ2-6; a possible D gene is TRBD1 (6 bases). The V gene's germline CDR1 is DFQATT and CDR2 SNEGSKA (reference sequence). Trimming took 5 bases from V and 2 from J, leaving 10 bases between them. The CDR3 totals 14 residues. The CDR3: CSAFDRTGANVLTF. For the CDR3, the DNA is TGCAGTGCTTTTGACAGGACTGGGGCCAACGTCCTGACTTTC.

The rearrangement links TRBV28 to TRBJ1-5; D not certain. In germline, CDR1 is MDHEN, CDR2 SYDVKM. The CDR3 extends over 13 amino acids. The germline V and J ends were trimmed by 8 bases and 0 bases, with 8 bases remaining between them. The CDR3 reads CASARVSNQPQHF. CDR3 bases: TGTGCCAGCGCTAGGGTTAGCAATCAGCCCCAGCATTTT.

CDR3 DNA: TGCAGTGCTAGAGGGGGATGGGGAGGCTACACCTTC. This sequence encodes CSARGGWGGYTF. V is TRBV20-1 and J is TRBJ1-2; D ambiguous. V lost 1 base and J 8 bases, leaving 11 bases between the germline ends. The germline gives CDR1 DFQATT, CDR2 SNEGSKA (reference sequence). CDR3 length: 12 amino acids.

In its sample, this clonotype was seen many times. V is TRBV20-1 and J is TRBJ2-7; TRBD2 matches at 7 bases. This CDR3 has 13 amino acids. Germline lookup yields CDR1 DFQATT and CDR2 SNEGSKA (reference sequence). The junction had 9 bases not matched to a gene; V was cut back by 6 bases and J by 4 bases. This chain's CDR3 is CSATPSGKYEQYF. The CDR3 DNA follows: TGCAGTGCCACCCCCAGCGGGAAGTACGAGCAGTACTTC.

In this sample, this clonotype turned up a few times. This rearrangement joins TRBV5-1 to TRBJ2-1; TRBD2 aligns across 12 bases. This CDR3 is built from 14 residues. In germline, CDR1 is SGHRS, CDR2 YFSETQ. With 9 bases clipped from V and 9 bases from J, the junction kept 10 bases outside the gene matches. CDR3 in amino acids: CATHPGLAGGEQFF. The CDR3 bases are TGCGCCACTCACCCGGGACTAGCGGGCGGTGAGCAGTTCTTC.

The chain joins TRBV13 to TRBJ2-3, with 13 bases identical to TRBD2. Germline V gives CDR1 PRHDT, CDR2 FYEKMQ (reference sequence). The CDR3 has 15 amino acids. V trimming: 2 bases; J trimming: 6 bases; junction bases outside the gene matches: 2. The DNA for the CDR3 is TGTGCCAGCAGCTTAAAACTAGCGGGAGGGGATACGCAGTATTTT. Residues: CASSLKLAGGDTQYF.

This clonotype turned up a few times. The chain links TRBV6-1 to TRBJ2-3, with 8 bases identical to TRBD1. V lost 6 bases and J lost 3; bases outside the gene matches: 5. Germline V gene data show CDR1 as MNHNS and CDR2 as SASEGT. The CDR3 runs 14 residues. In nucleotides, the CDR3 is TGTGCCAGCAGGACAGGGGAAGGGACAGATACGCAGTATTTT. Translating gives CASRTGEGTDTQYF.

This clonotype was recorded a few times. The genes are TRBV10-3 and TRBJ1-6; the D gene is possibly TRBD1 (5 bases). Between the trimmed V and J ends, which lost 7 bases and 8 bases, there was a span of 12 bases. This CDR3 comprises 13 residues. The germline V gene encodes CDR1 ENHRY and CDR2 SYGVKD. For the CDR3, the DNA is TGTGCCATCACCACCGGGACGGATTCACCCCTCCACTTT. Its protein is CAITTGTDSPLHF.

CDR3 bases: TGTGCCAGCAGGCCTAATCGCGGGGCCAACGTCCTGACTTTC. Translating gives CASRPNRGANVLTF. This rearrangement joins TRBV7-2 to TRBJ2-6; D unclear. The V gene lost 6 bases and the J gene lost 4 bases, with 10 bases spanning the gap. CDR3 length equals 14 residues. Germline CDR1 is SGHTA and CDR2 is FQGNSA.

The V call is TRBV7-2, the J call TRBJ2-2; D is unresolved. The CDR3 is 14 residues long. V lost 5 bases, J lost 5 bases, and 12 bases lay in between. Germline values: CDR1 SGHTA, CDR2 FQGNSA. CDR3 sequence: CASSHYTRTGELFF. The CDR3 region has the DNA TGTGCCAGCAGCCACTACACCAGAACCGGGGAGCTGTTTTTT.

This clonotype was picked up many times. This chain uses TRBV20-1 with TRBJ2-7; 7 bases fit TRBD2. The CDR3 is made up of 16 amino acids. The trim removed 6 bases at V and 5 bases at J, leaving 19 bases unmatched. CDR1 is DFQATT and CDR2 is SNEGSKA in the germline V gene (reference sequence). The CDR3 DNA sequence: TGCAGTGCCCAGGGAGGGGCGGGACGACCCCGGGACGAGCAGTACTTC. Its protein product is CSAQGGAGRPRDEQYF.

The chain joins TRBV4-1 to TRBJ2-1; TRBD1 agrees at 12 bases. Germline V gene lookup returns CDR1 MGHRA and CDR2 YSYEKL. Germline trimming cut 0 bases from V and 14 bases from J; bases unmatched to any gene: 11. The CDR3 totals 16 residues. CDR3 residues: CASSQEEGQGASRKFF. The CDR3 coding sequence is TGCGCCAGCAGCCAAGAGGAGGGACAGGGGGCGTCAAGGAAGTTCTTC.

This chain joins TRBV7-9 and TRBJ2-4; D remains ambiguous. Germline CDR1 SEHNR, CDR2 FQNEAQ (reference sequence). CDR3 length: 15 residues. Trimming stripped 5 bases from V and 7 bases from J, with 18 bases between. In nucleotides, the CDR3 is TGTGCCAGCAGCCCGCCCGGGTCCGAAGGGAACATTCAGTACTTC. It codes for CASSPPGSEGNIQYF.

The rearrangement joins TRBV6-5 to TRBJ1-2; tentative D call: TRBD1 (5 bases). The CDR3 extends over 13 amino acids. Trimming took 2 bases from V and 8 from J, leaving 12 bases between them. The germline gives CDR1 MNHEY, CDR2 SVGAGI. CDR3 in amino acids: CASSYGGIYGYTF. The CDR3 coding sequence is TGTGCCAGCAGTTACGGGGGGATCTACGGCTACACCTTC.

The table lists this clonotype with a few counts. The rearrangement uses TRBV20-1 and TRBJ1-3, with unresolved D. V was pared by 6 bases and J by 0 bases, with 6 bases between. Germline loops: CDR1 DFQATT, CDR2 SNEGSKA (reference sequence). This CDR3 is 12 amino acids long. Written as DNA, the CDR3 is TGCAGTGCCGTATTCTCTGGAAACACCATATATTTT. It specifies CSAVFSGNTIYF.